These T cell receptor beta chains were read from a single sample in a study of blood T cell repertoires in COVID-19. TCRdb keeps only in-frame clones here, not all; method: immunoSEQ multiplex PCR. The table includes approximately 210,000 clones, almost 90% detected once. Source material: peripheral blood. These receptor sequences come from a man younger than 35 with active or convalescent COVID-19. The CDR3 runs from the conserved cysteine through the conserved F or W. The D gene is left open where the match is weak.

D gene,J gene,V gene,CDR3 protein
NA,TRBJ2-3,TRBV10-3,CAISDIESGRDTQYF
TRBD1,TRBJ2-1,TRBV12-5,CASGLDTGGGEQFF
NA,TRBJ1-2,TRBV18,CASSTGKNYGYTF
NA,TRBJ1-6,TRBV5-1,CASSLTGHRALHF
TRBD1,TRBJ2-4,TRBV19,CASSTPGQDIQYF
TRBD1,TRBJ2-7,TRBV7-9,CASSQGTGPYEQYF
NA,TRBJ1-1,TRBV10-3,CAISASGQYTEAFF
TRBD1,TRBJ1-5,TRBV2,CASRPDRGSNQPQHF
TRBD1,TRBJ2-3,TRBV11-2,CASSFPGTAFTDTQYF
NA,TRBJ2-7,TRBV29-1,CSVSGQSSSYEQYF
NA,TRBJ1-1,TRBV12-3/TRBV12-4,CASSFYGDEAFF
NA,TRBJ1-6,TRBV12-5,CASGPLPEGSYNSPLHF
TRBD2,TRBJ2-7,TRBV27,CASSPRLAGDEQYF
NA,TRBJ2-5,TRBV18,CASSTRTGRQETQYF
TRBD1,TRBJ2-1,TRBV28,CASRGTGGNSRSYNEQFF
NA,TRBJ1-5,TRBV5-8,CASSPLRGSNQPQHF
TRBD2,TRBJ2-7,TRBV10-1,CASSSGRGEQYF
TRBD1,TRBJ1-2,TRBV10-1,CASSPQGSYGYTF